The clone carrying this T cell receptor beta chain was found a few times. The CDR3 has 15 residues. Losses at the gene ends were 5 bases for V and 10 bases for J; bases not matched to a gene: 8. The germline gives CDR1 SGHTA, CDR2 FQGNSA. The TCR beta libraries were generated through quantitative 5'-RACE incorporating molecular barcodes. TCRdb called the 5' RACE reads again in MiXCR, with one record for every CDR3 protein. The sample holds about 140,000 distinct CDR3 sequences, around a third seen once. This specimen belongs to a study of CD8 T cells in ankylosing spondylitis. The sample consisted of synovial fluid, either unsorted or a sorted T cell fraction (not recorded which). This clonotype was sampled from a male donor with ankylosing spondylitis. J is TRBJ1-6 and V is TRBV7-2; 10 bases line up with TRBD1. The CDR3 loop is CASSGGTGVRSPLHF. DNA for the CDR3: TGTGCCAGCAGCGGAGGGACAGGGGTACGGTCACCCCTCCACTTT. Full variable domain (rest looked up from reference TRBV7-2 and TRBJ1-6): GAGVSQSPSNKVTEKGKDVELRCDPISGHTALYWYRQSLGQGLEFLIYFQGNSAPDKSGLPSDRFSAERTGGSVSTLTIQRTQQEDSAVYLCASSGGTGVRSPLHFGNGTRLTVT.